This entry concerns a single TCR beta chain. Its antigen specificity is not known. Within one base of it there is no much larger clone, and no base qualities were kept. The cohort comprised some 700 healthy bone marrow donors. At the time of sampling, every cohort member was nominally healthy, though immune exposures that went unrecorded were likely present. The donor tested CMV seronegative and was one of the 352 seronegative cohort members. A peripheral blood sample was provided by each donor, and peripheral blood mononuclear cells were used for TCR beta sequencing. The Qiagen DNeasy Blood Extraction Kit was used to extract genomic DNA from the blood cell samples. This record comes from a study of cytomegalovirus exposure and HLA in healthy donors (dated by TCRdb to about 2017). For context, the study as a whole: An earlier analysis of approximately 600 of the donors reported more than 250 Gb of sequence data and around 110 million unique TCR beta sequences from some 180 million T cells. An early release covering some 640 HLA-typed donors comprised roughly 300 gigabases of sequencing data and tens of millions of unique TCR sequences. The genetic ancestry cluster associated with self-reported Caucasian donors included 65% to 90% of the roughly 400 genotyped donors. The study aimed to test whether signatures of past pathogen exposure could be identified by cataloging public T cell receptors. The study profiled the T cell repertoires of hundreds of subjects by immunosequencing and related them to cytomegalovirus serostatus. Along with the roughly 670-subject first cohort, a separate validation cohort of more than 90 different subjects was used. The study combined high-throughput TCR immunosequencing, statistical association of individual TCRs with disease status, and machine learning to predict cytomegalovirus infection status. In a later analysis, previously published TCR beta repertoires from 670 or so donors were re-analyzed and high-resolution HLA genotyping was added so that TCR occurrence patterns could be studied. In the later analysis, no new phenotypic data were used to find candidate immune exposures; instead, reliance was placed on TCR beta sequences and their occurrence across donors. An earlier analysis of roughly 580 of the donors used high-throughput TCR beta sequencing to judge whether each TCR beta V gene segment behaved as functional or pseudogenic. Donor age, sex, ethnicity and CMV serostatus were compiled together with the repertoire data. A later genetic analysis used genome-wide SNP genotypes for about 60% of the roughly 670 donors, treating that subset as a discovery cohort. Every repertoire in the discovery cohort had been generated on one and the same sequencing platform. Class I and class II HLA loci were covered by the typing at four-digit resolution. The number of donors typed differed by locus, with roughly 629-640 for A, B, C, DRB1 and DQB1, 522 for DQA1, over 600 for DPA1, and some 440 for DPB1. Four to six DR-DQ haplotypes were handled as single units for association and clustering, since linkage in the cohort was strong. Among a few hundred genotyped donors of the cohort, an average of 235,054 unique TCR beta nucleotide sequences were sequenced per donor, 15% to 20% of them non-productive. General study outcomes and caveats: In a later genetic analysis, a missense DCLRE1C variant was associated with V-gene and J-gene trimming of TCR beta chains, and the association was replicated in an independent cohort. Specific HLA alleles were associated with 16,951 TCR beta sequences at a false discovery rate of 0.05 in a later analysis. The authors suggested that the approach could potentially be extended to other disease states and immunological phenotypes. In an earlier analysis of approximately 600 of the donors, most TCR beta V segments were observed in productive rearrangements about 90% or about 30% of the time, broadly matching IMGT annotations. A further reported finding was that TCR beta sequences accurately predicted the HLA-A and HLA-B alleles for most subjects in the first cohort. In this cohort, only TCR beta chains were sequenced, and detectable features were limited by the absence of alpha or paired-chain data. The classifier was reported to diagnose cytomegalovirus status with high specificity and sensitivity in both the original cohort and the validation cohort. Because the 87-base-pair reads could not distinguish some IMGT-functional V segments, including TRBV6-2 and TRBV6-3, those segments were excluded. CMV serostatus was the only immune exposure information available for the cohort. Because counts were too low, about 18 rarely observed V segments, including chromosome 9 orphons, were excluded from the earlier analysis of a few hundred of the donors. Compared with the roughly 670-donor mean, donors in an Asian-associated ancestry cluster had fewer N-insertions in productive TCRs, according to a later genetic analysis. In vitro tests confirmed that a few of the cytomegalovirus-associated TCR beta chains recognize cytomegalovirus antigens. Assigning TCR associations to individual alleles was difficult when HLA alleles, especially DR and DQ, strongly co-occurred. A cluster of highly shared sequence variants was judged likely to be a technical artifact of the sequencing pipeline. According to a later analysis, parvovirus B19, influenza, CMV and Epstein-Barr virus appeared linked to several top co-occurrence clusters. In a later analysis, TCR association rates were found to vary across HLA loci, with the most associated TCRs seen for DRB1 alleles and the fewest for HLA-C alleles. HLA typing was unavailable for some donors at each locus, so association tests used only the typed subset. In a later analysis, HLA-associated TCR beta chains showed more clonal expansion and lower generation probabilities than non-associated chains that were equally common. Sequencing depth was assumed to be roughly uniform across donors in the presence/absence analyses, though that assumption may not hold. In a later analysis, most CMV-associated TCR beta chains were found to appear HLA-restricted, with HLA associations seemingly driven largely by CMV exposure. Correlated functional status among segregating V segments might be attributable to linkage disequilibrium, but an unknown experimental factor could not be ruled out. The study gave a list of under 200 TCR beta chains associated with cytomegalovirus. Most TCR sequences were observed very rarely across donors, whereas some public TCRs were present in many individuals.

Library generation was performed with the immunoSEQ multiplex PCR assay. A mixture of 60 forward primers for TCR Vbeta segments and 13 reverse primers for TCR Jbeta segments was used in the multiplex PCR. A multiplex PCR assay on genomic DNA amplified the CDR3 region of rearranged TCR beta genes. The amplified TCR beta libraries were sequenced on the Illumina HiSeq System as 87-base-pair reads. Regarding the original processing steps: Across the 600 to 700 repertoires, a later analysis counted 80 million or so unique TCR beta chains, some 11 million of which were shared by at least two donors. Raw reads were error-corrected and collapsed into unique sequences by a nearest-neighbor algorithm in which closely related sequences were merged to remove PCR and sequencing errors. Alignment of CDR3 sequences to IMGT reference sequences was used to assign V, D and J gene segments. For a sequence to be retained, a match of at least six nucleotides to both a V gene segment and a J gene segment was required. A rearrangement was called productive if the CDR3 had no stop codons and remained in frame with V and J, and every other rearrangement was called non-productive. Following IMGT convention, CDR3 was defined as the stretch from the second conserved V-encoded cysteine to the conserved J-encoded phenylalanine. In an earlier analysis of more than 550 of the donors, sequences lacking an unambiguous match to a single V gene segment were excluded. In an earlier analysis of approximately 560 of the donors, a V segment was called functional when productive rearrangements were above 56.7%, and segregating when the standard deviation between donors exceeded 5%. To diagnose cytomegalovirus status from the catalog of TCR beta chain sequences, a statistical classification framework was built. In a later analysis, V and J genes were assigned by comparing TCR nucleotide sequences against IMGT/GENE-DB human TR gene sequences. Using the TCRdist pipeline, a later analysis assigned CDR3 sequences along with most-parsimonious VDJ recombination scenarios. In a later analysis, every TCR beta chain was defined by the combination of its CDR3 amino acid sequence and its V-gene family, and reads without a unique V-gene family were dropped. In a later analysis, around 600 highly shared, low-generation-probability nucleotide sequences were removed to address suspected cross-contamination and a sequencing artifact. A later analysis calculated a clonal expansion index for each public chain from normalized within-repertoire ranks of inferred template counts. Generation probabilities in a later analysis came from a VDJ recombination model fitted to out-of-frame rearrangements, and those results were checked against IGoR. A later analysis scored TCR-TCR, TCR-HLA and TCR-CMV co-occurrence with hypergeometric tests, applying a repertoire-size bias correction to TCR pairs. In a later analysis, false discovery rates were estimated by permuting HLA or CMV assignments 20 times. A later analysis grouped co-occurring TCRs with DBSCAN, adding TCRdist sequence similarity when clustering within HLA-allele-positive subsets. For co-occurrence clustering, repertoires with fewer than 30,000 or more than 120,000 public chains were excluded, along with about five repertoires with anomalous nucleotide sharing. In its TCRdb copy, this immuneACCESS table keeps in-frame sequences only and misses some clones. Where compared with another copy, unresolved V genes explain less than half of these, and the others have no known cause. D and trimming come from the DNA, and the V and J calls and clone size come from that table. The sample contains around 70,000 clones, roughly 82% of them found a single time. Jointly, the top ten make up around 12% of the sample.

V is reduced by 1 base and J by 6 bases, leaving a spacing of 25 bases between them. The CDR3 covers 19 residues, taking in both the cysteine and the phenylalanine. Just CDR3 DNA is preserved here, 57 bases in frame from base 1. CDR1 and CDR2 (SGDLS, YYNGEE) derive from the germline V gene. This receptor was obtained from a man aged 70-80 years in good health and CMV-seronegative. Sequenced input: PBMCs. The chain is assembled from TRBV9 and TRBJ2-2; TRBD1 could be the D gene, as 6 bases match. The CDR3 corresponds to CASSVPGDETTLAPGELFF. The DNA sequence reads TGTGCCAGCAGCGTACCAGGGGATGAGACCACTCTGGCGCCCGGGGAGCTGTTTTTT. The reference TRBV9 and TRBJ2-2 proteins fill in what lies around the CDR3, so the full variable domain reads DSGVTQTPKHLITATGQRVTLRCSPRSGDLSVYWYQQSLDQGLQFLIQYYNGEERAKGNILERFSAQQFPDLHSELNLSSLELGDSALYFCASSVPGDETTLAPGELFFGEGSRLTVL.